This T cell receptor (beta chain) was profiled in a study of graft-versus-host responses after intestinal transplantation. Study context: All of the recipients had induction that used anti-thymocyte globulin, then tacrolimus and steroids for approximately 3 years.

In the case of this clone: No antigen is known for it.

TCRdb keeps only in-frame clones here, not all; method: immunoSEQ multiplex PCR. The sample gives 60,000 to 75,000 clones, 89% of which show up once; approximately 2.7% is in the top ten. From germline, CDR1 is SGHDT and CDR2 YYEEEE. This CDR3 is 15 amino acids long. V lost 0 bases to trimming and J lost 2 bases, with 9 bases between them. The source material was unstimulated CD8+ T cells sorted from spleen or lymph node cells, sampled before intestinal transplant. This TCR came from a human donor who received an intestinal transplant. The gene calls are TRBV5-6 and TRBJ2-1, with a weak D call TRBD2 (7 bases). CDR3 nucleotide sequence: TGTGCCAGCAGCTTGGGAGGGGGGGCCTACAATGAGCAGTTCTTC. Translating it yields CASSLGGGAYNEQFF.